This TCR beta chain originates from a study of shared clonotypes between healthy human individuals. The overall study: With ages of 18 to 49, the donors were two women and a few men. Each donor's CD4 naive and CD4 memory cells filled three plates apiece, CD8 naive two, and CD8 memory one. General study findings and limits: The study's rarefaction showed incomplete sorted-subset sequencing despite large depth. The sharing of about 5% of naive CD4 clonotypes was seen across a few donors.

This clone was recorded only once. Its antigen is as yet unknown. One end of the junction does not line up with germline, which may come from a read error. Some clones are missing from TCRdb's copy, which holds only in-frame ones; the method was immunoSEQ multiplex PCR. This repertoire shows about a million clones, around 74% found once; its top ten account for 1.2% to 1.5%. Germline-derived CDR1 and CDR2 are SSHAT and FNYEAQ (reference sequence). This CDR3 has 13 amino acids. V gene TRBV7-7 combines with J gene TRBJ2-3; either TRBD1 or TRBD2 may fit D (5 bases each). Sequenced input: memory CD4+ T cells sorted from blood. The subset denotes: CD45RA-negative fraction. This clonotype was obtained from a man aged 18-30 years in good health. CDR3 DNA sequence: TGTGCTAGCAGCTTAAACGGGGCCGATACGCAGTATTTT. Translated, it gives CASSLNGADTQYF. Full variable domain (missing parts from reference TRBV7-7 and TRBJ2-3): GAGVSQSPRYKVTKRGQDVTLRCDPISSHATLYWYQQALGQGPEFLTYFNYEAQPDKSGLPSDRFSAERPEGSISTLTIQRTEQRDSAMYRCASSLNGADTQYFGPGTRLTVL.